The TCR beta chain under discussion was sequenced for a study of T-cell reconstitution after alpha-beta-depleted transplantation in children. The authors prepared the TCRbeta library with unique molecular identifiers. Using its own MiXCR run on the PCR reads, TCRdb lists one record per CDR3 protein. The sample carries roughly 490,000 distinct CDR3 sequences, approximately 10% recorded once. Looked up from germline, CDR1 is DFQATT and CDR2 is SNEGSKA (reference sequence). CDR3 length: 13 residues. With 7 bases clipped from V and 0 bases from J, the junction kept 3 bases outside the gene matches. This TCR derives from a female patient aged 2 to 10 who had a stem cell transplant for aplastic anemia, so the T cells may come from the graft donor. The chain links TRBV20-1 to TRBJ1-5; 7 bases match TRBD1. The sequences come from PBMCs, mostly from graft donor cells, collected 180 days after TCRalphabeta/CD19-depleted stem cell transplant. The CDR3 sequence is CSGQGDSNQPQHF. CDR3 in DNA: TGCAGTGGTCAGGGGGATAGCAATCAGCCCCAGCATTTT.